One and the same sample provided the 2 T cell receptor beta chains below, sequenced in a study of blood T cell repertoires in COVID-19. TCRdb keeps only in-frame clones here, not all; method: immunoSEQ multiplex PCR. The repertoire consists of more than 150,000 clones, with around 80% occurring once and the leading ten covering around 14%. The source material was peripheral blood. These receptors were obtained from a man aged 25-45 years with active or convalescent COVID-19.

The chain uses TRBV7-3 and TRBJ1-1; no clear D. V gave up 7 bases and J gave up 3 bases, with 12 bases separating them. Germline CDR1 is SGHTA and CDR2 is FQGTGA. The CDR3 loop spans 13 amino acids. The CDR3 sequence is CASTRSLDTEAFF. CDR3 DNA sequence: TGTGCCAGCACCCGTAGTCTAGACACTGAAGCTTTCTTT.

This chain uses TRBV9 with TRBJ2-3, with D unresolved. The CDR3 consists of 14 residues. Germline loops: CDR1 SGDLS, CDR2 YYNGEE. V dropped 0 bases and J dropped 4 bases, with 9 bases sitting between them. The CDR3 spells CASSVDGVPDTQYF. Here the CDR3 DNA reads TGTGCCAGCAGCGTAGATGGAGTTCCAGATACGCAGTATTTT.